This TCR beta chain came from a study of T cells in Graves' hyperthyroidism and ophthalmopathy. Ophthalmopathy patients all had a Clinical Activity Score of at least 3, a NOSPECS grade of at least 4 and disease under 3 months old. Patients showing uncontrolled infection, other autoimmune disease, pregnancy or lactation were ineligible. In germline, CDR1 is LNHNV, CDR2 YYDKDF (reference sequence). V was pared by 0 bases and J by 8 bases, with 11 bases between. The CDR3 has 14 residues. This clonotype has just one count. RNA transcripts gave rise to amplified TCR beta CDR3 regions. HTBI primers drove first-round RT-PCR of the TCR CDR3. MiXCR was run by TCRdb on the multiplex PCR reads, yielding one entry per CDR3 protein. This sample carries about 640,000 distinct CDR3 sequences, around 21% of them seen once, and the ten largest clones take 30% to 40%.

The origin of this receptor is a man aged 30 to 45 with Graves' ophthalmopathy. The specimen was blood. The chain joins TRBV15 to TRBJ2-1; D is uncertain. Here the CDR3 DNA reads TGTGCCACCAGCAGAGATAGGGTGAGCGATGAGCAGTTCTTC. Translating it yields CATSRDRVSDEQFF.